A selection of T cell receptor beta chains follows, all from one sample in a study of response to subunit inactivated influenza vaccine. Via MiXCR, TCRdb re-called the RT-PCR reads, giving one row per CDR3 protein. The table lists approximately 490,000 distinct CDR3 sequences, about 7.2% of them singletons. The sequences come from PBMCs from blood, collected about 23 months after vaccination. Receptors originate from a man between 50 and 75 years old who received an inactivated influenza vaccine. Both conserved end residues are part of each CDR3. The D gene is left open where the match is weak. A row's size may be missing; if present it is once, few, many or a size class.

v_gene: TRBV14; j_gene: TRBJ2-2; d_gene: .; len: 16; abundance: few; CDR3nt: TGTGCCAGCAGCCAAGATTCCCAGGTCAACACCGGGGAGCTGTTTTTT; CDR3aa: CASSQDSQVNTGELFF
v_gene: TRBV15; j_gene: TRBJ2-1; d_gene: TRBD2; len: 17; abundance: many; CDR3nt: TGTGCCACCAGCAGAGAAACGCGGGGGGGCTATTTCGGTGAGCAGTTCTTC; CDR3aa: CATSRETRGGYFGEQFF
v_gene: TRBV6-2/TRBV6-3; j_gene: TRBJ1-1; d_gene: .; len: 13; abundance: many; CDR3nt: TGTGCCAGCAGTCGATTGGGGGGCTTTGAAGCTTTCTTT; CDR3aa: CASSRLGGFEAFF
v_gene: TRBV5-1; j_gene: TRBJ2-7; d_gene: .; len: 14; abundance: many; CDR3nt: TGCGCCAGCAGCTTGACAGTCAGCTCCTACGAGCAGTACTTC; CDR3aa: CASSLTVSSYEQYF
v_gene: TRBV27; j_gene: TRBJ1-1; d_gene: .; len: 13; abundance: .; CDR3nt: TGTGCCAGCAGTTGGGCAGAGAACACTGAAGCTTTCTTT; CDR3aa: CASSWAENTEAFF
v_gene: TRBV28; j_gene: TRBJ2-3; d_gene: .; len: 11; abundance: .; CDR3nt: TGTGCCAGCAGTTTATGGTCCGCTCCTATTTTT; CDR3aa: CASSLWSAPIF
v_gene: TRBV7-3; j_gene: TRBJ2-1; d_gene: .; len: 14; abundance: few; CDR3nt: TGTGCCAGCAGCTTAAGTGGGCCCAACAATGAGCAGTTCTTC; CDR3aa: CASSLSGPNNEQFF
v_gene: TRBV24-1; j_gene: TRBJ2-7; d_gene: .; len: 13; abundance: many; CDR3nt: TGTGCCACCAGTGGTTCGGGAACCTACGAGCAGTACTTC; CDR3aa: CATSGSGTYEQYF
v_gene: TRBV7-7; j_gene: TRBJ2-2; d_gene: .; len: 13; abundance: .; CDR3nt: TGTGCCAGCAGCTTTTCCCATGGCCGGGAGCTGTTTTTT; CDR3aa: CASSFSHGRELFF
v_gene: TRBV5-1; j_gene: TRBJ2-5; d_gene: TRBD2; len: 16; abundance: .; CDR3nt: TGCGCCAGCAGCTTTGGTCTGGCTAGCGGACAAGAGACCCAGTACTTC; CDR3aa: CASSFGLASGQETQYF
v_gene: TRBV2; j_gene: TRBJ1-4; d_gene: .; len: 16; abundance: many; CDR3nt: TGTGCCAGCAGTGAGGTGGGGGCGCGCACTAATGAAAAACTGTTTTTT; CDR3aa: CASSEVGARTNEKLFF
v_gene: TRBV7-9; j_gene: TRBJ2-5; d_gene: .; len: 12; abundance: .; CDR3nt: TGTGCCAGCAGGCTAGGATCGGAGACCCAGTACTTC; CDR3aa: CASRLGSETQYF
v_gene: TRBV11-2; j_gene: TRBJ2-5; d_gene: .; len: 16; abundance: few; CDR3nt: TGTGCCAGCAGCTTAGGTCAAGGAGGGGGCCCAGAGACCCAGTACTTC; CDR3aa: CASSLGQGGGPETQYF
v_gene: TRBV20-1; j_gene: TRBJ2-1; d_gene: .; len: 12; abundance: .; CDR3nt: TGCAGTGCAACTCTGTCTGGGCATGAGCAGTTCTTC; CDR3aa: CSATLSGHEQFF
v_gene: TRBV7-2; j_gene: TRBJ1-2; d_gene: .; len: 14; abundance: .; CDR3nt: TGTGCCAGCAGCCACCGGGACACCAACTATGGCTACACCTTC; CDR3aa: CASSHRDTNYGYTF
v_gene: TRBV7-9; j_gene: TRBJ2-7; d_gene: .; len: 14; abundance: many; CDR3nt: TGTGCCAGCAGCTTAGACGCAGGTACCTACGAGCAGTACTTC; CDR3aa: CASSLDAGTYEQYF
v_gene: TRBV7-8; j_gene: TRBJ1-1; d_gene: .; len: 20; abundance: .; CDR3nt: TGTGCCAGCAGCTTAACTTTCCGACTGGCACAATCGCGAGGAAACACTGAAGCTTTCTTT; CDR3aa: CASSLTFRLAQSRGNTEAFF
v_gene: TRBV14; j_gene: TRBJ2-3; d_gene: .; len: 13; abundance: many; CDR3nt: TGTGCCAGCAGCTCAAGATGGGCAGATACGCAGTATTTT; CDR3aa: CASSSRWADTQYF
v_gene: TRBV20-1; j_gene: TRBJ2-5; d_gene: TRBD2; len: 15; abundance: many; CDR3nt: TGCAGTGCTAGAGTCCATGGACTAGCGGGAGAGACCCAGTACTTC; CDR3aa: CSARVHGLAGETQYF
v_gene: TRBV7-8; j_gene: TRBJ2-7; d_gene: TRBD1; len: 15; abundance: .; CDR3nt: TGTGCCAGCAGCTCCCGGGACAGGACGGCCTACGAGCAGTACTTC; CDR3aa: CASSSRDRTAYEQYF
v_gene: TRBV20-1; j_gene: TRBJ1-1; d_gene: .; len: 14; abundance: few; CDR3nt: TGCAGTGCTAGAGAGCCAGGGTGGGACACTGAAGCTTTCTTT; CDR3aa: CSAREPGWDTEAFF
v_gene: TRBV20-1; j_gene: TRBJ1-5; d_gene: .; len: 16; abundance: .; CDR3nt: TGCAGTGCTAGAGCCGGGGCGGGGACGAGGAATCAGCCCCAGCATTTT; CDR3aa: CSARAGAGTRNQPQHF
v_gene: TRBV11-2; j_gene: TRBJ2-1; d_gene: TRBD2; len: 19; abundance: few; CDR3nt: TGTGCCAGCAGCTTAGGGACTAGCGGGGGGGTACCCCCTTACAATGAGCAGTTCTTC; CDR3aa: CASSLGTSGGVPPYNEQFF
v_gene: TRBV5-1; j_gene: TRBJ2-5; d_gene: .; len: 15; abundance: many; CDR3nt: TGCGCCAGCAGCTTGGAGCCGGCGCGGCAAGAGACCCAGTACTTC; CDR3aa: CASSLEPARQETQYF
v_gene: TRBV5-1; j_gene: TRBJ2-7; d_gene: TRBD2; len: 15; abundance: many; CDR3nt: TGCGCCAGCAGCTTGGAAGTAGCGGGAGTCTACGAGCAGTACTTC; CDR3aa: CASSLEVAGVYEQYF
v_gene: TRBV5-6; j_gene: TRBJ2-1; d_gene: TRBD2; len: 16; abundance: .; CDR3nt: TGTGCCAGCAGCCCCATGGTAGCGGGAGTTTACCATGAGCAGTTCTTC; CDR3aa: CASSPMVAGVYHEQFF
v_gene: TRBV20-1; j_gene: TRBJ2-7; d_gene: .; len: 10; abundance: few; CDR3nt: TGCAGTGCCCGGGTCGACGAGCAGTACTTC; CDR3aa: CSARVDEQYF
v_gene: TRBV12-3/TRBV12-4; j_gene: TRBJ1-2; d_gene: .; len: 13; abundance: few; CDR3nt: TGTGCCAGCAGTTTAGGGGTTGGGTATGGCTACACCTTC; CDR3aa: CASSLGVGYGYTF
v_gene: TRBV5-1; j_gene: TRBJ2-7; d_gene: .; len: 16; abundance: few; CDR3nt: TGCGCCAGCAGCCCTCTGGCCGGCCGGTCAGTAGACGAGCAGTACTTC; CDR3aa: CASSPLAGRSVDEQYF
v_gene: TRBV12-3/TRBV12-4; j_gene: TRBJ2-7; d_gene: TRBD2; len: 14; abundance: few; CDR3nt: TGTGCCAGCAGCCTCCTAGCGGGGGAGTACGAGCAGTACTTC; CDR3aa: CASSLLAGEYEQYF
v_gene: TRBV5-1; j_gene: TRBJ2-5; d_gene: TRBD1; len: 14; abundance: .; CDR3nt: TGCGCCAGCAGCTCAGGGGGCAGGATCGAGACCCAGTACTTC; CDR3aa: CASSSGGRIETQYF
v_gene: TRBV20-1; j_gene: TRBJ2-7; d_gene: TRBD1; len: 12; abundance: many; CDR3nt: TGCAGTGCACGGGACAGGGTCTACGAGCAGTACTTC; CDR3aa: CSARDRVYEQYF
v_gene: TRBV28; j_gene: TRBJ1-2; d_gene: TRBD1; len: 15; abundance: .; CDR3nt: TGTGCCAGCGGTTCGGGGACAGGGAAATCGAGGGGCTACACCTTC; CDR3aa: CASGSGTGKSRGYTF
v_gene: TRBV7-2; j_gene: TRBJ2-3; d_gene: TRBD1; len: 15; abundance: many; CDR3nt: TGTGCCAGCAGTCGAGGACAGGGACGCACAGATACGCAGTATTTT; CDR3aa: CASSRGQGRTDTQYF
v_gene: TRBV4-2; j_gene: TRBJ2-7; d_gene: .; len: 14; abundance: few; CDR3nt: TGTGCCAGCAGCCAAGCTCTCAGCCTCTACGAGCAGTACTTC; CDR3aa: CASSQALSLYEQYF
v_gene: TRBV6-2/TRBV6-3; j_gene: TRBJ1-1; d_gene: .; len: 13; abundance: .; CDR3nt: TGTGCCAGCAGTTACACCGGAAAGACTGAAGCTTTCTTT; CDR3aa: CASSYTGKTEAFF
v_gene: TRBV20-1; j_gene: TRBJ1-6; d_gene: TRBD1; len: 14; abundance: few; CDR3nt: TGCAGTGCAAACATACAGGGGTTTAATTCACCCCTCCACTTT; CDR3aa: CSANIQGFNSPLHF
v_gene: TRBV6-2/TRBV6-3; j_gene: TRBJ2-7; d_gene: TRBD2; len: 13; abundance: .; CDR3nt: TGTGCCAGCAGTTTGCAGGGAGGGTTCGAGCAGTACTTC; CDR3aa: CASSLQGGFEQYF
v_gene: TRBV20-1; j_gene: TRBJ2-7; d_gene: .; len: 14; abundance: few; CDR3nt: TGCAGTGCTAGTGGAAAACAGGATTCCTACGAGCAGTACTTC; CDR3aa: CSASGKQDSYEQYF
v_gene: TRBV6-2/TRBV6-3; j_gene: TRBJ2-1; d_gene: .; len: 15; abundance: many; CDR3nt: TGTGCCAGCAGTCGACACCAAGCGGGCGACAATGAGCAGTTCTTC; CDR3aa: CASSRHQAGDNEQFF
v_gene: TRBV20-1; j_gene: TRBJ2-1; d_gene: .; len: 12; abundance: many; CDR3nt: TGCAGTGCTAGCGACATTGACGTTTGGCAGTTCTTC; CDR3aa: CSASDIDVWQFF
v_gene: TRBV29-1; j_gene: TRBJ1-1; d_gene: .; len: 14; abundance: many; CDR3nt: TGCAGCGTTGCCCCCGGGTCAGGTAACACTGAAGCTTTCTTT; CDR3aa: CSVAPGSGNTEAFF
v_gene: TRBV20-1; j_gene: TRBJ2-3; d_gene: TRBD2; len: 16; abundance: .; CDR3nt: TGCTGTGCTAGATTGAGTAGCGGGAGGGAGACAGATACGCAGTATTTT; CDR3aa: CCARLSSGRETDTQYF